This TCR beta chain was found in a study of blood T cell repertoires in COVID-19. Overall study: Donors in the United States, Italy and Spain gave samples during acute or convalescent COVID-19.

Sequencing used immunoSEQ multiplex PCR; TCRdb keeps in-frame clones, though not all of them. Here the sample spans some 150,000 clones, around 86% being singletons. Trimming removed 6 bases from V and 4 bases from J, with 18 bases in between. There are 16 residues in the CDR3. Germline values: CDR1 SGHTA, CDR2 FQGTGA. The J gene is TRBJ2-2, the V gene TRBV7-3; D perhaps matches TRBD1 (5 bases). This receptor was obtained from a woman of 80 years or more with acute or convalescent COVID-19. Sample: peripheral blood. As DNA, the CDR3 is TGTGCCAGCAGGGACACAACGGACGTTCGCACCGGGGAGCTGTTTTTT. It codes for CASRDTTDVRTGELFF.